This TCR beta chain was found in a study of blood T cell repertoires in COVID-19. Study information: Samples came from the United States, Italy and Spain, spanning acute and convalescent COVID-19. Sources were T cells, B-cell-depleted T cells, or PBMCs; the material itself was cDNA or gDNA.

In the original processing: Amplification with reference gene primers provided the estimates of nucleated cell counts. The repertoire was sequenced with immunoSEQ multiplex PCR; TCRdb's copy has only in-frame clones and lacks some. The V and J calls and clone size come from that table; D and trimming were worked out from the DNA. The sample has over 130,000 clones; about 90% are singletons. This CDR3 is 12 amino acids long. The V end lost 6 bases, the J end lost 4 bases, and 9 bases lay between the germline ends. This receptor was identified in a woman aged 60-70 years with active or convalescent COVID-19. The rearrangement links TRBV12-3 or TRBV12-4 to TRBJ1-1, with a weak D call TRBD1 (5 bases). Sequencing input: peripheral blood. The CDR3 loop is CASRAQGTEAFF. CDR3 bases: TGTGCCAGCAGAGCTCAGGGCACTGAAGCTTTCTTT.